The text below deals with one T cell receptor beta chain. Antigen specificity is unknown. Trimming took off 0 bases at V and 10 bases at J, with 6 bases between the two ends. The CDR3 contains 10 residues. Germline-derived CDR1 and CDR2 are DFQATT and SNEGSKA (reference sequence). The sample originates from a study of T cell responses to AZD1222 COVID-19 vaccine. The study's findings and limits: Donors, mostly white British, included more females; clonal diversity was possibly underestimated. Receipt of two AZD1222 doses was followed by a rise in Spike-specific TCR breadth and depth. Mapped onto spike, vaccine-associated CD4 TCRs spanned it and were dominant at 160-218 and 743-854. Seropositive AZD1222 recipients at baseline numbered only 6 or 7.

TCRdb's copy holds only in-frame clones and misses some; the assay was immunoSEQ multiplex PCR. The table shows about 130,000 clones, with 90% occurring only once. The gene calls are TRBV20-1 and TRBJ1-1; D ambiguous. The sequencing here drew on peripheral blood, taken on day 0 of MenACWY control vaccination. The TCR comes from an adult in good health. The CDR3 here is CSAREGRAFF. CDR3 nucleotides: TGCAGTGCTAGAGAGGGGAGAGCTTTCTTT.